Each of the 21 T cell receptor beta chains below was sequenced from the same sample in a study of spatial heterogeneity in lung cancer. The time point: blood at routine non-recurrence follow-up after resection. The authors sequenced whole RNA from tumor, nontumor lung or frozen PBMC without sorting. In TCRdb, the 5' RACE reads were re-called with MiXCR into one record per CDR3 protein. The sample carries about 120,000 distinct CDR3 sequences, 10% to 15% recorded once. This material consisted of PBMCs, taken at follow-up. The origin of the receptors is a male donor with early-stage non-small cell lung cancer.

CDR3 sequence (DNA): TGTGCCAGCAGCCAAGATCGGGGACAGGGGCGCGAGCAGTACTTC. The encoded protein is CASSQDRGQGREQYF. The chain employs TRBV3-1 and TRBJ2-7, with 10 nucleotides matching TRBD1. Germline-derived CDR1 and CDR2 are LGHDT and YNNKEL (reference sequence). The CDR3 consists of 15 residues. After removal of 0 bases from V and 6 bases from J, the junction contained 5 bases not matched to a gene.

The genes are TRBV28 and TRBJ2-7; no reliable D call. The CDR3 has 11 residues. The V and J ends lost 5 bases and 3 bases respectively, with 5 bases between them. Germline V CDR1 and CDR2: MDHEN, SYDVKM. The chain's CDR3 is CASSQYYEQYF. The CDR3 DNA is TGTGCCAGCAGTCAGTACTACGAGCAGTACTTC.

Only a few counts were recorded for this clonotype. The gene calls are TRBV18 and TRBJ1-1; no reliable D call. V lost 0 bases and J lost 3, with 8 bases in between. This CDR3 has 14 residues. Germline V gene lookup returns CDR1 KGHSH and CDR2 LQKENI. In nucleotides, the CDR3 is TGTGCCAGCTCACCACCATCAAGCTACACTGAAGCTTTCTTT. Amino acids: CASSPPSSYTEAFF. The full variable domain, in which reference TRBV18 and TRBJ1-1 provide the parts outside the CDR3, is NAGVMQNPRHLVRRRGQEARLRCSPMKGHSHVYWYRQLPEEGLKFMVYLQKENIIDESGMPKERFSAEFPKEGPSILRIQQVVRGDSAAYFCASSPPSSYTEAFFGQGTRLTVV.

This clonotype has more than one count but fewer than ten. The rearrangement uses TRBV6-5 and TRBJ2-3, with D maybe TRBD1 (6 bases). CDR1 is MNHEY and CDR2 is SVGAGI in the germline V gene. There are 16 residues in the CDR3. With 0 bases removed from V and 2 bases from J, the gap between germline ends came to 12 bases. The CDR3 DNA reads TGTGCCAGCAGTTACTCGAGTACAGGGTCCACAGATACGCAGTATTTT. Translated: CASSYSSTGSTDTQYF.

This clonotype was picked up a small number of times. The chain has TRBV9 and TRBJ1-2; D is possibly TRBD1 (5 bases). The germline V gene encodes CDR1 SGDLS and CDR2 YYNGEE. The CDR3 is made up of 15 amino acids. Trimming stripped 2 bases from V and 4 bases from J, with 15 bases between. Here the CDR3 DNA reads TGTGCCAGCAGCGTCGCTGACAGAAACTCCTATGGCTACACCTTC. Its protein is CASSVADRNSYGYTF. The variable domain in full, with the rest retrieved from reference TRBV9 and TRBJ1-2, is DSGVTQTPKHLITATGQRVTLRCSPRSGDLSVYWYQQSLDQGLQFLIQYYNGEERAKGNILERFSAQQFPDLHSELNLSSLELGDSALYFCASSVADRNSYGYTFGSGTRLTVV.

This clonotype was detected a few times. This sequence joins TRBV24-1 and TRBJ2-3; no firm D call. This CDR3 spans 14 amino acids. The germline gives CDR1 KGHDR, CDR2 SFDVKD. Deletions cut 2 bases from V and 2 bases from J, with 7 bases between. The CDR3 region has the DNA TGTGCCACCAGTGATTCAATCCCCACAGATACGCAGTATTTT. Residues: CATSDSIPTDTQYF.

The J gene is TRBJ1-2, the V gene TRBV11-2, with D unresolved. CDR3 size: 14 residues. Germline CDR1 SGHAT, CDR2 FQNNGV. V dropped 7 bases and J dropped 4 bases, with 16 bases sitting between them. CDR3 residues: CASTPAEGVYGYTF. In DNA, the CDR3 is TGTGCCAGCACCCCAGCGGAAGGCGTCTATGGCTACACCTTC.

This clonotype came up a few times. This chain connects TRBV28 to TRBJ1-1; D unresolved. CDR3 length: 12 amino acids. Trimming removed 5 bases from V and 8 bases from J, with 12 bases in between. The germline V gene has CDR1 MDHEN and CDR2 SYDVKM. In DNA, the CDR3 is TGTGCCAGCAGTAAACTAGTTACGGAAGCTTTCTTT. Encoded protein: CASSKLVTEAFF.

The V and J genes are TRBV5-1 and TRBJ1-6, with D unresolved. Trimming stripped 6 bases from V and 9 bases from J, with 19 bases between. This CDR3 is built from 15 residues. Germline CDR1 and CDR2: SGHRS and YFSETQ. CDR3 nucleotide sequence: TGCGCCAGCACCTCCATAGGGAGGGTGAGTTCACCCCTCCACTTT. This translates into CASTSIGRVSSPLHF.

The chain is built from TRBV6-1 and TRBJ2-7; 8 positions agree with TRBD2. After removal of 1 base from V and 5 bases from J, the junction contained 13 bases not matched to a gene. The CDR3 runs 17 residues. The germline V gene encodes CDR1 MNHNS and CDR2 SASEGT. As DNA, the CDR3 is TGTGCCAGCAGTGAAGGCCTATCCCCAGGCGGGGGGAACGAGCAGTACTTC. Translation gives CASSEGLSPGGGNEQYF.

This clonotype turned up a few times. The DNA of the CDR3 is TGCGCCAGCAGCCCCCTATCCGGCCCCAAAAACACCATATATTTT. Its protein is CASSPLSGPKNTIYF. This sequence joins TRBV4-1 and TRBJ1-3; no clear D. The CDR3 length is 15 residues. V shed 4 bases and J shed 6 bases, with 16 bases lying between them. Germline V gene data show CDR1 as MGHRA and CDR2 as YSYEKL.

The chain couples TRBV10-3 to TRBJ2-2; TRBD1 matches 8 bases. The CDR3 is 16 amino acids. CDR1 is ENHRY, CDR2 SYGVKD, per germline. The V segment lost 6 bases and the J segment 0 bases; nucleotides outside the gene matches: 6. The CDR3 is CAIRPGQAANTGELFF. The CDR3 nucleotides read TGTGCCATCAGGCCGGGACAGGCGGCGAACACCGGGGAGCTGTTTTTT.

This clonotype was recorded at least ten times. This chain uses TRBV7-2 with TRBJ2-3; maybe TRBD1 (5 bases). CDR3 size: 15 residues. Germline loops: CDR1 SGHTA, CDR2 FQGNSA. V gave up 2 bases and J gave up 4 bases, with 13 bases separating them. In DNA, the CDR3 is TGTGCCAGCAGCTTAACCCGACAGTTTTCAGATACGCAGTATTTT. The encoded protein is CASSLTRQFSDTQYF. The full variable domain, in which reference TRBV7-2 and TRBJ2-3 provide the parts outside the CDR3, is GAGVSQSPSNKVTEKGKDVELRCDPISGHTALYWYRQSLGQGLEFLIYFQGNSAPDKSGLPSDRFSAERTGGSVSTLTIQRTQQEDSAVYLCASSLTRQFSDTQYFGPGTRLTVL.

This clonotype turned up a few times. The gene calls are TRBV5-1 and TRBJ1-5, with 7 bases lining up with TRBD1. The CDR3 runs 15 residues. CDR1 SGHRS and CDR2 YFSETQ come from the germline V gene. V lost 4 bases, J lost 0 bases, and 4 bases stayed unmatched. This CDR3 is CASSQTGVSNQPQHF. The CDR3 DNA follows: TGCGCCAGCAGCCAAACAGGGGTTAGCAATCAGCCCCAGCATTTT.

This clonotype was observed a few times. The CDR3 region is CASSKTSGGNEQYF. DNA of the CDR3: TGTGCCAGCTCAAAAACTAGCGGGGGGAATGAGCAGTACTTC. This chain connects TRBV18 to TRBJ2-7; TRBD2 matches at 12 bases. This CDR3 comprises 14 residues. CDR1 KGHSH and CDR2 LQKENI come from the germline V gene. Trimming at V came to 5 bases and at J to 7 bases, leaving 6 bases not matched to a gene.

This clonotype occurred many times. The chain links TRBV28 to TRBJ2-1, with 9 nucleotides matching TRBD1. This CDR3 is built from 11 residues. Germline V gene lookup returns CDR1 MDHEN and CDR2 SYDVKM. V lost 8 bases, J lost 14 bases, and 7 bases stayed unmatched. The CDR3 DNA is TGTGCCAGCCGGGTAGGGGACAGGGAGTTCTTC. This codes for CASRVGDREFF. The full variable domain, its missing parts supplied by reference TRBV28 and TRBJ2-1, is DVKVTQSSRYLVKRTGEKVFLECVQDMDHENMFWYRQDPGLGLRLIYFSYDVKMKEKGDIPEGYSVSREKKERFSLILESASTNQTSMYLCASRVGDREFFGPGTRLTVL.

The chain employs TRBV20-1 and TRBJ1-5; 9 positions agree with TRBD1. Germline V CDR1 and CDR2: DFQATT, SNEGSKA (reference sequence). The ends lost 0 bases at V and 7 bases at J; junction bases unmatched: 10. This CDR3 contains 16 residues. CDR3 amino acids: CSARDRLTGGYQPQHF. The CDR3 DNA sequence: TGCAGTGCTAGAGACCGACTGACAGGGGGATACCAGCCCCAGCATTTT.

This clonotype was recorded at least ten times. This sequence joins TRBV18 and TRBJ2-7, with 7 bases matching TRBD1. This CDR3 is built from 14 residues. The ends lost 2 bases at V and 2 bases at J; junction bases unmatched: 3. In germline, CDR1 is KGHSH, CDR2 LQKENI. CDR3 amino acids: CASSPLTGAYEQYF. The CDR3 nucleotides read TGTGCCAGCTCACCATTAACAGGGGCCTACGAGCAGTACTTC.

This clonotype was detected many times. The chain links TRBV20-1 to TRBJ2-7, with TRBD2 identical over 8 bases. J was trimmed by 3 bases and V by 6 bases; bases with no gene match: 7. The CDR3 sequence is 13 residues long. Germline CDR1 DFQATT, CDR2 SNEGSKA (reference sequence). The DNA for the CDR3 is TGCAGTGCCGCCCGGGGGGGCCTCTACGAGCAGTACTTC. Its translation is CSAARGGLYEQYF.

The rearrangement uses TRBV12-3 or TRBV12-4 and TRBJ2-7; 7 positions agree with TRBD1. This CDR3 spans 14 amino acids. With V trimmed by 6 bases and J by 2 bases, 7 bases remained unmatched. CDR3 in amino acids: CASREPGQTYEQYF. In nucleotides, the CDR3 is TGTGCCAGCAGGGAACCGGGACAGACCTACGAGCAGTACTTC.

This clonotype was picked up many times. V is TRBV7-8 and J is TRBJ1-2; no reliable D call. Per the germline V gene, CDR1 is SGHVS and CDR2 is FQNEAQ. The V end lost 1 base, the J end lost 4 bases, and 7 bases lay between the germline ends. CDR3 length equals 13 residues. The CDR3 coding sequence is TGTGCCAGCAGCTTAGGGGAAGTCTATGGCTACACCTTC. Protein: CASSLGEVYGYTF.